A selection of T cell receptor beta chains follows, all from one sample in a study of human T cells and chemical hapten exposure. TCRdb redid the calling of the RACE reads with MiXCR, one entry per CDR3 protein. The table lists about 300,000 distinct CDR3 sequences, around 5.5% of them singletons. Here the sequenced sample was whole blood, taken in connection with sensitization to the hapten diphenylcyclopropenone (DPC). These receptors were collected from a woman aged 18-30 years with alopecia areata. Some clones in this sample may be carry-over from other donors' samples. Both conserved end residues are part of each CDR3. A D gene is named only where the DNA matches it firmly. Only some rows state a clone size, as once, few, many or a class for expanded clones.

v_gene: TRBV3-1; d_gene: -; j_gene: TRBJ1-1; abundance: few; len: 13; CDR3aa: CASSQEGTDEAFF; CDR3nt: TGTGCCAGCAGCCAAGAGGGGACGGATGAAGCTTTCTTT
v_gene: TRBV28; d_gene: -; j_gene: TRBJ1-5; abundance: many; len: 15; CDR3aa: CASRDPQGGNQPQHF; CDR3nt: TGTGCCAGCAGAGATCCGCAAGGGGGGAATCAGCCCCAGCATTTT
v_gene: TRBV6-5; d_gene: -; j_gene: TRBJ1-3; abundance: many; len: 15; CDR3aa: CASSRLSGSGNTIYF; CDR3nt: TGTGCCAGCAGCCGCCTATCCGGCTCTGGAAACACCATATATTTT
v_gene: TRBV6-5; d_gene: -; j_gene: TRBJ2-1; abundance: few; len: 15; CDR3aa: CASSYSGTYYNEQFF; CDR3nt: TGTGCCAGCAGTTACTCCGGGACATATTACAATGAGCAGTTCTTC
v_gene: TRBV6-6; d_gene: TRBD1; j_gene: TRBJ1-2; abundance: few; len: 17; CDR3aa: CASSYKGQGAGNYGYTF; CDR3nt: TGTGCCAGCAGTTATAAAGGACAGGGGGCTGGCAACTATGGCTACACCTTC
v_gene: TRBV7-2; d_gene: TRBD1; j_gene: TRBJ2-2; abundance: -; len: 14; CDR3aa: CASSLVRGRGELFF; CDR3nt: TGTGCCAGCAGCTTAGTCAGGGGGCGCGGGGAGCTGTTTTTT
v_gene: TRBV4-3; d_gene: -; j_gene: TRBJ1-5; abundance: few; len: 16; CDR3aa: CASSQDPRDRDQPQHF; CDR3nt: TGCGCCAGCAGCCAGGATCCCCGGGACCGAGATCAGCCCCAGCATTTT
v_gene: TRBV15; d_gene: -; j_gene: TRBJ2-6; abundance: many; len: 15; CDR3aa: CATSSQRSGANVLTF; CDR3nt: TGTGCCACCAGCAGCCAGAGGTCTGGGGCCAACGTCCTGACTTTC
v_gene: TRBV6-6; d_gene: -; j_gene: TRBJ1-1; abundance: -; len: 10; CDR3aa: CASLDTEAFF; CDR3nt: TGTGCCAGCCTGGACACTGAAGCTTTCTTT
v_gene: TRBV19; d_gene: TRBD1; j_gene: TRBJ2-3; abundance: -; len: 15; CDR3aa: CASSASGQGRDTQYF; CDR3nt: TGTGCCAGTAGTGCTTCGGGACAGGGAAGAGATACGCAGTATTTT
v_gene: TRBV12-3/TRBV12-4; d_gene: TRBD1; j_gene: TRBJ2-4; abundance: few; len: 14; CDR3aa: CASSDGQGENIQYF; CDR3nt: TGTGCCAGCAGTGATGGACAGGGTGAAAACATTCAGTACTTC
v_gene: TRBV11-2; d_gene: TRBD1; j_gene: TRBJ2-5; abundance: -; len: 16; CDR3aa: CASSLSSPGGQETQYF; CDR3nt: TGTGCCAGCAGCTTATCATCCCCAGGGGGCCAAGAGACCCAGTACTTC
v_gene: TRBV7-2; d_gene: -; j_gene: TRBJ2-7; abundance: many; len: 15; CDR3aa: CASSLGGGVVYEQYF; CDR3nt: TGTGCCAGCAGCTTAGGCGGCGGGGTAGTCTACGAGCAGTACTTC
v_gene: TRBV6-2/TRBV6-3; d_gene: -; j_gene: TRBJ2-1; abundance: many; len: 12; CDR3aa: CASSYPENEQFF; CDR3nt: TGTGCCAGCAGTTACCCAGAAAATGAGCAGTTCTTC
v_gene: TRBV6-6; d_gene: TRBD1; j_gene: TRBJ1-2; abundance: many; len: 15; CDR3aa: CASRKTQGGGYGYTF; CDR3nt: TGTGCCAGCCGAAAAACACAGGGGGGAGGCTATGGCTACACCTTC
v_gene: TRBV5-6; d_gene: TRBD1; j_gene: TRBJ1-2; abundance: -; len: 14; CDR3aa: CASSGDRGHAGYTF; CDR3nt: TGTGCCAGCAGCGGAGACAGGGGGCACGCTGGCTACACCTTC
v_gene: TRBV10-3; d_gene: TRBD1; j_gene: TRBJ2-5; abundance: many; len: 17; CDR3aa: CAISRVKDRAGGVAQYF; CDR3nt: TGTGCCATCAGCCGAGTCAAGGACAGGGCAGGGGGTGTAGCCCAGTACTTC
v_gene: TRBV11-2; d_gene: -; j_gene: TRBJ2-7; abundance: few; len: 12; CDR3aa: CASTPGGGEQYF; CDR3nt: TGTGCCAGCACCCCCGGGGGAGGCGAGCAGTACTTC
v_gene: TRBV21-1; d_gene: -; j_gene: TRBJ2-5; abundance: -; len: 17; CDR3aa: CASSKESLAGRQETQYF; CDR3nt: TGTGCCAGCAGCAAAGAAAGTCTAGCGGGGCGCCAAGAGACCCAGTACTTC
v_gene: TRBV7-2; d_gene: TRBD2; j_gene: TRBJ2-7; abundance: many; len: 17; CDR3aa: CASSLVAGGPTTYEQYF; CDR3nt: TGTGCCAGCAGCTTAGTGGCGGGGGGACCCACTACCTACGAGCAGTACTTC